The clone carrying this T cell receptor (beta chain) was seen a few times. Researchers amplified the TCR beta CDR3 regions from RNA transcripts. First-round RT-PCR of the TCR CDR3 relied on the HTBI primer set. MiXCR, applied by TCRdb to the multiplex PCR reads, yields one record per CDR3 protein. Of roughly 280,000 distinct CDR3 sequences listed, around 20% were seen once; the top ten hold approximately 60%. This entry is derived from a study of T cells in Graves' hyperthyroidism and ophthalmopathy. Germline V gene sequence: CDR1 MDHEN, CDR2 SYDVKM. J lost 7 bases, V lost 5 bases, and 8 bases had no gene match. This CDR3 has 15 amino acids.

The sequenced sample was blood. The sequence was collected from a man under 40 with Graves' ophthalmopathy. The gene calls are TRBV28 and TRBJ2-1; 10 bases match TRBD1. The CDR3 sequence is CASSKPGTGDNEQFF. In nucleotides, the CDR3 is TGTGCCAGCAGTAAGCCGGGGACAGGGGATAATGAGCAGTTCTTC.